The sequence of this TCR beta chain was determined in a study of T cell repertoires in chronic hepatitis B (dated by TCRdb to between 2018 and 2021). The CDR3 spans 14 residues, from the cysteine through the phenylalanine. Kept here is only the CDR3 DNA, which spans 42 bases and is read in frame from base 1. V and J lose 0 bases and 2 bases, and a span of 7 bases separates them. CDR1 MNHEY and CDR2 SVGAGI were looked up in the germline V gene. Points on this clone: It lacks a known antigen. Base qualities are not at hand, and no much larger clone is one base apart.

The library came from the immunoSEQ multiplex PCR assay. Held by TCRdb, this immuneACCESS table contains in-frame sequences only and omits some clones. Under half of the omission traces to an unresolved V gene where checked; the cause of the rest is unknown. Recorded for this sample are roughly 520 clones; around 82% of them occurred a single time. More than 15% of the sample is in the top ten clones. This TCR came from a human donor with chronic hepatitis B virus infection. The chain is encoded by TRBV6-5 joined to TRBJ2-5; the D gene identity is not certain. The sequencing sample was made of total CD8+ T cells from PBMCs. For the CDR3, the sequence is CASSYSLQQETQYF. The sequenced DNA: TGTGCCAGCAGTTACTCGTTACAGCAAGAGACCCAGTACTTC.